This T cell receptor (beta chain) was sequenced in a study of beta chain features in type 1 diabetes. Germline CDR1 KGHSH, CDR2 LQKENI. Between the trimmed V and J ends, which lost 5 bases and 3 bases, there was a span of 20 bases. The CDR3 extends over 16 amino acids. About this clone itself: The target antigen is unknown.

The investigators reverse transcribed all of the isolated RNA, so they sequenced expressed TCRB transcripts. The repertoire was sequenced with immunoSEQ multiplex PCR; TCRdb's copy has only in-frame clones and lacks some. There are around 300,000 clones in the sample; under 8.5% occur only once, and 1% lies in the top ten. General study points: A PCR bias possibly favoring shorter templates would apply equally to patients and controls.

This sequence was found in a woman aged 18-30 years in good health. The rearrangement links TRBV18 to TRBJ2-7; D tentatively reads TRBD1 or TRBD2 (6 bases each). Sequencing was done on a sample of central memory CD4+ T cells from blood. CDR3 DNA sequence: TGTGCCAGCTCAGAGGGGGGACCGAATACTCTCTACGAGCAGTACGTC. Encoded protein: CASSEGGPNTLYEQYV.